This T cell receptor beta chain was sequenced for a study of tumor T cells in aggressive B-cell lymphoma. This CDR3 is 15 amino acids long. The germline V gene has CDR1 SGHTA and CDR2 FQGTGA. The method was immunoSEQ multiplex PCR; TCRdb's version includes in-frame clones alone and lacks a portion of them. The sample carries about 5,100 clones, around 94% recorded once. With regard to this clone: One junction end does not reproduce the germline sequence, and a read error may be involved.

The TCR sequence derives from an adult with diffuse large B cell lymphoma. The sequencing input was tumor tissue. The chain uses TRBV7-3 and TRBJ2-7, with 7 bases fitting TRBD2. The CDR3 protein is CAGSLRLAGRVEQYF. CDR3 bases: TGTGCCGGCAGCTTACGGCTCGCGGGGAGGGTGGAGCAGTACTTC.